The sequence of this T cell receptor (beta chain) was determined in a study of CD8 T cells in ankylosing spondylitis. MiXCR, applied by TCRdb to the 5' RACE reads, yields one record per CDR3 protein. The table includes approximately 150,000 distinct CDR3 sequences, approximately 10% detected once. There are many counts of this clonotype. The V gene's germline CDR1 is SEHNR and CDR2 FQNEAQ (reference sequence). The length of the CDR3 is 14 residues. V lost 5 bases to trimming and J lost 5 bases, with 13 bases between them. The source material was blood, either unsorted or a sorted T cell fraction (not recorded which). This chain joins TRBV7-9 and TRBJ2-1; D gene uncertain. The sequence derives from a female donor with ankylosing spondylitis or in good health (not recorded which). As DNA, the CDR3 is TGTGCCAGCAGCGTCCCCTCCCTAGACAATGAGCAGTTCTTC. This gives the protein CASSVPSLDNEQFF.